These T cell receptor beta chains were read from a single sample in a study of T cells in Graves' hyperthyroidism and ophthalmopathy. Each CDR3 protein is one row after TCRdb ran MiXCR on the multiplex PCR reads. The sample holds around 690,000 distinct CDR3 sequences, 15% to 20% seen once. Sequences were obtained from blood. These receptors were taken from a man between 45 and 60 years old with Graves' hyperthyroidism. Each CDR3 is given with its conserved first and last residue. The order of the fields is J gene, clone size, D gene, V gene, CDR3 protein, CDR3 DNA. D genes are given only for firm matches. For some rows the clone size is stated as once, few or many, or as a class when expanded; others skip it.

j_call: TRBJ2-1; clone_size: -; d_call: -; v_call: TRBV29-1; cdr3_aa: CSPPQGSGDNEQFF; cdr3_nt: TGCAGCCCGCCTCAGGGTAGCGGCGACAATGAGCAGTTCTTC
j_call: TRBJ2-1; clone_size: few; d_call: -; v_call: TRBV20-1; cdr3_aa: CSARDIGRQGFNEQFF; cdr3_nt: TGCAGTGCTAGAGATATCGGGCGACAAGGCTTCAATGAGCAGTTCTTC
j_call: TRBJ2-7; clone_size: -; d_call: -; v_call: TRBV6-2/TRBV6-3; cdr3_aa: CAANRQTSYEQYF; cdr3_nt: TGTGCCGCCAACCGACAGACATCCTACGAGCAGTACTTC
j_call: TRBJ1-1; clone_size: few; d_call: -; v_call: TRBV20-1; cdr3_aa: CSARDRGHPNTEAFF; cdr3_nt: TGCAGTGCTAGAGACCGGGGCCACCCTAACACTGAAGCTTTCTTT
j_call: TRBJ1-1; clone_size: many; d_call: -; v_call: TRBV29-1; cdr3_aa: CSVVAQGNTEAFF; cdr3_nt: TGCAGCGTTGTGGCCCAGGGGAACACTGAAGCTTTCTTT
j_call: TRBJ2-7; clone_size: few; d_call: -; v_call: TRBV30; cdr3_aa: CAWSVRRVGDRTYEQYF; cdr3_nt: TGTGCCTGGAGTGTACGGAGGGTAGGAGACAGGACCTACGAGCAGTACTTC
j_call: TRBJ1-2; clone_size: -; d_call: -; v_call: TRBV24-1; cdr3_aa: CATSDPQGYTF; cdr3_nt: TGTGCCACCAGTGATCCGCAAGGCTACACCTTC
j_call: TRBJ1-2; clone_size: many; d_call: -; v_call: TRBV6-5; cdr3_aa: CASSYQGANYGYTF; cdr3_nt: TGTGCCAGCAGTTACCAGGGAGCAAACTATGGCTACACCTTC
j_call: TRBJ1-2; clone_size: -; d_call: -; v_call: TRBV29-1; cdr3_aa: CSVDEAVNYGYTF; cdr3_nt: TGCAGCGTTGACGAAGCAGTTAACTATGGCTACACCTTC
j_call: TRBJ1-5; clone_size: -; d_call: TRBD1; v_call: TRBV27; cdr3_aa: CASLGTGNQPQHF; cdr3_nt: TGTGCCAGCTTAGGGACAGGGAATCAGCCCCAGCATTTT
j_call: TRBJ2-7; clone_size: many; d_call: -; v_call: TRBV5-1; cdr3_aa: CASSLGTASEQYF; cdr3_nt: TGCGCCAGCAGCTTAGGGACTGCTAGCGAGCAGTACTTC
j_call: TRBJ2-1; clone_size: -; d_call: -; v_call: TRBV3-1; cdr3_aa: CASSQVLRTYNEQFF; cdr3_nt: TGTGCCAGCAGCCAAGTGCTGAGAACTTACAATGAGCAGTTCTTC
j_call: TRBJ2-1; clone_size: many; d_call: TRBD1; v_call: TRBV11-1; cdr3_aa: CASSSHRGNEQFF; cdr3_nt: TGTGCCAGCAGCTCCCACAGGGGCAATGAGCAGTTCTTC
j_call: TRBJ2-7; clone_size: many; d_call: -; v_call: TRBV28; cdr3_aa: CASSGTQGAYEQYF; cdr3_nt: TGTGCCAGCAGCGGGACTCAAGGGGCCTACGAGCAGTACTTC
j_call: TRBJ2-7; clone_size: few; d_call: -; v_call: TRBV9; cdr3_aa: CASSVELGSYEQYF; cdr3_nt: TGTGCCAGCAGCGTAGAACTGGGTTCCTACGAGCAGTACTTC
j_call: TRBJ2-7; clone_size: many; d_call: -; v_call: TRBV3-1; cdr3_aa: CASSQASEQYF; cdr3_nt: TGTGCCAGCAGCCAAGCCTCCGAGCAGTACTTC
j_call: TRBJ1-5; clone_size: many; d_call: -; v_call: TRBV7-2; cdr3_aa: CASSRVSSPLYSNQPQHF; cdr3_nt: TGTGCCAGCAGCCGGGTCTCTTCCCCACTATATAGCAATCAGCCCCAGCATTTT
j_call: TRBJ2-1; clone_size: many; d_call: TRBD2; v_call: TRBV11-2; cdr3_aa: CASSLGLAGGYNEQFF; cdr3_nt: TGTGCCAGCAGCTTGGGACTAGCGGGAGGGTACAATGAGCAGTTCTTC
j_call: TRBJ1-1; clone_size: many; d_call: -; v_call: TRBV28; cdr3_aa: CASSSLSVRNKERNTEAFF; cdr3_nt: TGTGCCAGCAGTTCCCTCTCGGTCCGGAACAAAGAACGGAACACTGAAGCTTTCTTT
j_call: TRBJ2-5; clone_size: many; d_call: -; v_call: TRBV11-2; cdr3_aa: CASSLLRRALQETQYF; cdr3_nt: TGTGCCAGCAGCTTATTACGCCGGGCCTTACAAGAGACCCAGTACTTC
j_call: TRBJ2-1; clone_size: -; d_call: -; v_call: TRBV5-1; cdr3_aa: CASSLKPNSYNEQFF; cdr3_nt: TGCGCCAGCAGCTTGAAACCAAACTCCTACAATGAGCAGTTCTTC
j_call: TRBJ2-2; clone_size: many; d_call: -; v_call: TRBV11-2; cdr3_aa: CASSFRGFTGELFF; cdr3_nt: TGTGCCAGCAGCTTTCGGGGTTTCACCGGGGAGCTGTTTTTT
j_call: TRBJ1-1; clone_size: few; d_call: -; v_call: TRBV5-1; cdr3_aa: CASSGKGLHEAFF; cdr3_nt: TGCGCCAGCAGCGGAAAAGGACTACACGAAGCTTTCTTT
j_call: TRBJ2-3; clone_size: -; d_call: TRBD2; v_call: TRBV7-9; cdr3_aa: CASSSGTSGRIDTQYF; cdr3_nt: TGTGCCAGCAGCTCCGGGACTAGCGGGAGAATAGATACGCAGTATTTT
j_call: TRBJ1-2; clone_size: many; d_call: -; v_call: TRBV20-1; cdr3_aa: CSARDDLVAGKNYGYTF; cdr3_nt: TGCAGTGCTAGAGATGATCTGGTGGCTGGGAAGAACTATGGCTACACCTTC
j_call: TRBJ1-4; clone_size: few; d_call: TRBD1; v_call: TRBV5-6; cdr3_aa: CASSFYGQGEKLFF; cdr3_nt: TGTGCCAGCAGCTTTTATGGACAGGGTGAAAAACTGTTTTTT
j_call: TRBJ2-7; clone_size: many; d_call: -; v_call: TRBV28; cdr3_aa: CASSLGQILDEQYF; cdr3_nt: TGTGCCAGCAGTTTGGGTCAAATTCTCGACGAGCAGTACTTC
j_call: TRBJ2-4; clone_size: many; d_call: -; v_call: TRBV7-2; cdr3_aa: CASSLGFGRGSRDIQYF; cdr3_nt: TGTGCCAGCAGCTTAGGCTTCGGGAGAGGGAGTCGCGACATTCAGTACTTC
j_call: TRBJ1-6; clone_size: few; d_call: TRBD1; v_call: TRBV20-1; cdr3_aa: CSAQDRDPYNSPLHF; cdr3_nt: TGCAGTGCTCAAGACAGGGATCCCTATAATTCACCCCTCCACTTT
j_call: TRBJ1-5; clone_size: -; d_call: -; v_call: TRBV18; cdr3_aa: CASSTGSRNQPQHF; cdr3_nt: TGTGCCAGCTCAACAGGGTCTCGCAATCAGCCCCAGCATTTT
j_call: TRBJ1-1; clone_size: many; d_call: -; v_call: TRBV28; cdr3_aa: CASKLTGYLTEAFF; cdr3_nt: TGTGCCAGCAAACTCACAGGGTATCTTACTGAAGCTTTCTTT
j_call: TRBJ1-1; clone_size: many; d_call: -; v_call: TRBV12-3/TRBV12-4; cdr3_aa: CASSYDLGRVNTEAFF; cdr3_nt: TGTGCCAGCAGTTATGATTTAGGCAGGGTGAACACTGAAGCTTTCTTT
j_call: TRBJ2-7; clone_size: many; d_call: -; v_call: TRBV2; cdr3_aa: CALQTSLYEQYF; cdr3_nt: TGTGCCCTACAAACTAGTCTCTACGAGCAGTACTTC
j_call: TRBJ1-6; clone_size: -; d_call: -; v_call: TRBV2; cdr3_aa: CASRRSGSPLHF; cdr3_nt: TGTGCCAGCAGACGGTCAGGGTCACCCCTCCACTTT
j_call: TRBJ2-5; clone_size: many; d_call: -; v_call: TRBV28; cdr3_aa: CASTSGFPKTQYF; cdr3_nt: TGTGCCAGCACCTCGGGCTTCCCGAAGACCCAGTACTTC
j_call: TRBJ1-2; clone_size: -; d_call: TRBD1; v_call: TRBV5-1; cdr3_aa: CASSSDRGRCGYTF; cdr3_nt: TGCGCCAGCAGCTCGGACAGGGGGAGGTGTGGCTACACCTTC
j_call: TRBJ2-2; clone_size: -; d_call: -; v_call: TRBV4-1; cdr3_aa: CASSQGVFPNTGELFF; cdr3_nt: TGCGCCAGCAGCCAAGGGGTTTTCCCGAACACCGGGGAGCTGTTTTTT
j_call: TRBJ2-7; clone_size: many; d_call: -; v_call: TRBV5-1; cdr3_aa: CASRIAVNYEQYF; cdr3_nt: TGCGCCAGCAGGATAGCAGTTAACTACGAGCAGTACTTC
j_call: TRBJ2-1; clone_size: few; d_call: TRBD2; v_call: TRBV19; cdr3_aa: CASSSTGTRPHEQFF; cdr3_nt: TGTGCCAGTAGCTCAACCGGGACTAGGCCTCATGAGCAGTTCTTC
j_call: TRBJ1-2; clone_size: few; d_call: -; v_call: TRBV5-1; cdr3_aa: CASSLRPDGYTF; cdr3_nt: TGCGCCAGCAGCTTGAGACCGGACGGCTACACCTTC
j_call: TRBJ2-1; clone_size: few; d_call: TRBD2; v_call: TRBV3-1; cdr3_aa: CASSQDLAGVYNEQFF; cdr3_nt: TGTGCCAGCAGCCAAGACCTAGCGGGAGTCTACAATGAGCAGTTCTTC
j_call: TRBJ2-7; clone_size: many; d_call: TRBD2; v_call: TRBV7-2; cdr3_aa: CASKREGLREQYF; cdr3_nt: TGTGCCAGCAAGCGGGAGGGCCTGAGAGAGCAGTACTTC
j_call: TRBJ2-7; clone_size: many; d_call: -; v_call: TRBV12-3/TRBV12-4; cdr3_aa: CASSPGTWGYEQYF; cdr3_nt: TGTGCCAGCAGTCCCGGGACATGGGGGTACGAGCAGTACTTC
j_call: TRBJ2-5; clone_size: many; d_call: TRBD1; v_call: TRBV27; cdr3_aa: CASSSNTPGQGFRDQETQYF; cdr3_nt: TGTGCCAGCAGTTCCAACACGCCGGGACAGGGCTTTAGGGACCAAGAGACCCAGTACTTC
j_call: TRBJ1-1; clone_size: many; d_call: -; v_call: TRBV10-3; cdr3_aa: CAISVVGTEAFF; cdr3_nt: TGTGCCATCAGTGTGGTTGGAACTGAAGCTTTCTTT
j_call: TRBJ2-3; clone_size: many; d_call: -; v_call: TRBV7-3; cdr3_aa: CASSTQGGGRTDTQYF; cdr3_nt: TGTGCCAGCAGCACCCAGGGAGGGGGCAGGACAGATACGCAGTATTTT
j_call: TRBJ2-3; clone_size: many; d_call: -; v_call: TRBV14; cdr3_aa: CASSQVTVTDTQYF; cdr3_nt: TGTGCCAGCAGCCAAGTCACAGTCACAGATACGCAGTATTTT
j_call: TRBJ2-1; clone_size: -; d_call: -; v_call: TRBV4-1; cdr3_aa: CASSQDRASALYNEQFF; cdr3_nt: TGCGCCAGCAGCCAAGATCGGGCTAGCGCCCTATACAATGAGCAGTTCTTC
j_call: TRBJ2-2; clone_size: -; d_call: TRBD1; v_call: TRBV4-3; cdr3_aa: CASSRTTGAGELFF; cdr3_nt: TGCGCCAGCAGCCGAACCACAGGGGCCGGGGAGCTGTTTTTT
j_call: TRBJ1-3; clone_size: -; d_call: -; v_call: TRBV5-5; cdr3_aa: CASSVMDYSGNTIYF; cdr3_nt: TGTGCCAGCAGCGTAATGGACTACTCTGGAAACACCATATATTTT
j_call: TRBJ2-7; clone_size: -; d_call: TRBD2; v_call: TRBV14; cdr3_aa: CASSQASGYEQYF; cdr3_nt: TGTGCCAGCAGCCAAGCTAGCGGCTACGAGCAGTACTTC
j_call: TRBJ1-1; clone_size: many; d_call: -; v_call: TRBV19; cdr3_aa: CASSIDGSTNTEAFF; cdr3_nt: TGTGCCAGTAGTATAGACGGCAGCACGAACACTGAAGCTTTCTTT
j_call: TRBJ2-4; clone_size: -; d_call: -; v_call: TRBV28; cdr3_aa: CASKDENIQYF; cdr3_nt: TGTGCCAGCAAGGATGAAAACATTCAGTACTTC
j_call: TRBJ1-1; clone_size: -; d_call: TRBD1; v_call: TRBV29-1; cdr3_aa: CSVGDSRMNTEAFF; cdr3_nt: TGCAGCGTCGGGGACAGCCGTATGAACACTGAAGCTTTCTTT
j_call: TRBJ2-5; clone_size: many; d_call: -; v_call: TRBV12-3/TRBV12-4; cdr3_aa: CASSLGTEHQETQYF; cdr3_nt: TGTGCCAGCAGTTTAGGGACAGAGCACCAAGAGACCCAGTACTTC
j_call: TRBJ2-7; clone_size: many; d_call: TRBD2; v_call: TRBV28; cdr3_aa: CASSFWGSGRVYEQYF; cdr3_nt: TGTGCCAGCAGTTTTTGGGGCAGCGGGAGAGTGTACGAGCAGTACTTC
j_call: TRBJ1-2; clone_size: -; d_call: -; v_call: TRBV3-1; cdr3_aa: CASSREGVNYGYTF; cdr3_nt: TGTGCCAGCAGCCGCGAGGGAGTTAACTATGGCTACACCTTC
j_call: TRBJ2-7; clone_size: many; d_call: TRBD2; v_call: TRBV20-1; cdr3_aa: CSAGTSGAHSYEQYF; cdr3_nt: TGCAGTGCGGGGACTAGCGGGGCCCACTCCTACGAGCAGTACTTC
j_call: TRBJ1-1; clone_size: -; d_call: -; v_call: TRBV5-5; cdr3_aa: CASSFGPPGPSNTEAFF; cdr3_nt: TGTGCCAGCAGCTTCGGGCCCCCGGGACCGTCGAACACTGAAGCTTTCTTT
j_call: TRBJ2-2; clone_size: -; d_call: -; v_call: TRBV30; cdr3_aa: CAWSVTAALNTGELFF; cdr3_nt: TGTGCCTGGAGTGTTACGGCGGCTCTCAACACCGGGGAGCTGTTTTTT